This T cell receptor beta chain was obtained from a study of T cell responses to AZD1222 COVID-19 vaccine. Data came from immunoSEQ multiplex PCR; TCRdb stores just in-frame clones and leaves some out. The table has around 130,000 clones, over 75% seen once. This clone has only one observation. The antigen remains unidentified. General study findings and limits: No day 14 peak samples; only post-peak repertoires were characterized. Seropositive status at baseline applied to only a handful of AZD1222 recipients.

The CDR3 contains 15 residues. Trimming took 5 bases from V and 2 from J, leaving 15 bases between them. Germline values: CDR1 SGHNT, CDR2 YYREEE (reference sequence). The gene calls are TRBV5-4 and TRBJ2-3; D unresolved. The starting material was peripheral blood, obtained on day 0 of AZD1222 vaccination. The source is an adult in good health. The CDR3 reads CASRSRQVLTDTQYF. The CDR3 coding sequence is TGTGCCAGCAGGTCGAGGCAGGTGCTCACAGATACGCAGTATTTT.